This TCR beta chain was identified in a study of shared clonotypes between healthy human individuals (dated by TCRdb to about 2020). About the full investigation: A few men and two women, aged 18 to 49 years, made up the cohort. For each donor, CD4 naive and CD4 memory were each run on three plates, CD8 naive on two plates, and CD8 memory on one plate. Blood TCR repertoires of roughly five healthy adults were deeply sequenced to estimate repertoire size and the extent of clonotype sharing between individuals. To increase sequencing depth and limit assay-specific biases, different laboratories used diverse techniques to prepare libraries and sequence TCR repertoires. Per donor, leukapheresis produced somewhere between about 0.9 and 10 billion PBMCs. The research as a whole found: Sampling was limited to blood, and TCR repertoires in tissue likely differ from TCR repertoires in blood. Higher generation probabilities were observed for clonotypes shared by all four sorted-subset donors than for non-shared clonotypes. Because the study included only a small number of donors, the genetic and exposure-history diversity represented was limited. Incomplete sequencing was indicated by rarefaction of sorted-subset datasets, despite the large sequencing depth. Across several donors, 4.5% to 6.5% of naive CD4, 3.5% of naive CD8, about 2% of memory CD4, and under 0.45% of memory CD8 clonotypes were shared. Larger estimated clonotype richness was generally found for naive subsets than for memory subsets. Based on pairwise subsampling, the degree of clonotype sharing among donors was expected to be affected by sequencing depth.

CD8 naive samples were obtained by positive selection for CCR7 among CD45RO-negative cells, yielding a CD45RA+CCR7+ population from which TemRA cells were excluded. The donors were healthy, HIV-negative adults with no recently reported acute infections or vaccinations. Every donor was a Caucasian adult living in Nashville, Tennessee, USA. Blood was obtained by leukapheresis, after which PBMCs were separated by Ficoll-Histopaque density gradient centrifugation and cryopreserved in liquid nitrogen vapor phase. Analytical flow cytometry was used to check the purity and quantity of each magnetically sorted T cell population. Genomic DNA was isolated from each sorted fraction and quantified by UV absorbance on a Nanodrop 2000c. The germline V end is reduced by 8 bases and the J end by 3 bases; junction bases left unmatched: 11. Inclusive of the bounding cysteine and phenylalanine, the CDR3 is 15 residues long. Left in the record is the CDR3 DNA by itself, 45 bases read in frame from the first base. From a lookup of the germline V gene, CDR1 and CDR2 are KGHSH and LQKENI.

TCR CDR3 regions were amplified from genomic DNA by multiplex PCR using the deep immunoSEQ assay. Extracted genomic DNA from each cell subset was spread evenly across all wells of several immunoSEQ 96-well plates, with each plate serving as a replicate. For sorted subsets, 150 to 250 ng of genomic DNA, equivalent to 30,000 or so T cell genomes, went into each replicate PCR. Purified libraries were measured with a Qubit 3.0 fluorometer, size-checked on a Bioanalyzer 2100, and measured again with the KAPA Library Quantification kit. A separate single-read 150-cycle Illumina NextSeq 550 flow cell was used to sequence each immunoSEQ 96-well plate. As for how the authors treated the data: Because the immunoSEQ output included only junctional sequences and no quality scores, the filtering could not be the same as the filtering used for full-length reads. To assign V/J genes and CDR3, sequences were annotated against IMGT germline references using PyIR, a Python wrapper for IgBLAST v1.9. Any read was removed if the V/J assignment was weak (E-value above 1e-6), the CDR3 was missing, or the read contained stop codons, out-of-frame junctions, or ambiguous translated residues. V3J clonotypes were defined as sequences sharing an identical inferred V gene, J gene, and CDR3 amino acid sequence. The percentage overlap between two repertoires was calculated by dividing the number of shared unique clonotypes by the size of the smaller repertoire. Repertoire richness was assessed with RTK rarefaction, the Chao1 estimator, and Recon v2.1 estimates of unobserved clonotypes. Generation probabilities for all TCRbeta clonotypes obtained by the gDNA method from a handful of donors were computed using OLGA. Held by TCRdb, this immuneACCESS table contains in-frame sequences only and omits some clones. Under half of the omission traces to an unresolved V gene where checked; the cause of the rest is unknown. D and trimming come from the DNA, and the V and J calls and clone size come from that table. For this sample the table gives about 2 million clones, of which about 95% were detected only once. The ten biggest clones cover 0.9% to 1.4% of the sample.

Worth noting for this clone: Its antigen remains unidentified. Base qualities are not at hand, and no much larger clone is one base apart.

Input material: naive CD8+ T cells sorted from blood. Sample cell subset or site, as interpreted from the label and publication: CD45RA+CCR7+. This chain joins TRBV18 to TRBJ1-1; 8 central bases correspond to TRBD1. The source is a man aged 18 to 29 in good health. The CDR3 protein: CASRPGQGGDTEAFF. The DNA reads TGTGCCAGCCGACCTGGACAGGGTGGGGACACTGAAGCTTTCTTT.